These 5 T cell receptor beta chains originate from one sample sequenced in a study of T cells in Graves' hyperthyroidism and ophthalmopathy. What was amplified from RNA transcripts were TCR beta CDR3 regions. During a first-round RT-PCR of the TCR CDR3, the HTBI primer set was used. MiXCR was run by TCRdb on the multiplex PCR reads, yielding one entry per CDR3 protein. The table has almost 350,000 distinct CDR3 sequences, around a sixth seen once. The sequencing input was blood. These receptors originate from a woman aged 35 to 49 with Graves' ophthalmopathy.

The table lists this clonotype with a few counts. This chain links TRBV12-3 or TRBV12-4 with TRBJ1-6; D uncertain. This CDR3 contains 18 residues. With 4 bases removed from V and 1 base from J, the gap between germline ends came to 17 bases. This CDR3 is CASSSVPKASSYNSPLHF. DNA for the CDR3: TGTGCCAGCAGTTCCGTGCCCAAAGCGAGTTCCTATAATTCACCCCTCCACTTT.

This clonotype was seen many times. The CDR3 DNA sequence: TGTGCCAGCAGCGCGGGACAGGGGGTTGTTAGCAATCAGCCCCAGCATTTT. Amino acid sequence: CASSAGQGVVSNQPQHF. V usage is TRBV7-8 and J usage is TRBJ1-5, with TRBD1 identical over 11 bases. The CDR3 consists of 17 residues. After removal of 5 bases from V and 0 bases from J, the junction contained 6 bases not matched to a gene. The germline gives CDR1 SGHVS, CDR2 FQNEAQ.

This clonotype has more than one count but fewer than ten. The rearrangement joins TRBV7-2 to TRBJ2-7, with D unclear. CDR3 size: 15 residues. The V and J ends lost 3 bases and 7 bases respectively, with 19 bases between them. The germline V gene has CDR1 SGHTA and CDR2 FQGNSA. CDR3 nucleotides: TGTGCCAGCAGCTTTTCCAACCCCCAGTGGGGTGAGCAGTACTTC. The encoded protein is CASSFSNPQWGEQYF.

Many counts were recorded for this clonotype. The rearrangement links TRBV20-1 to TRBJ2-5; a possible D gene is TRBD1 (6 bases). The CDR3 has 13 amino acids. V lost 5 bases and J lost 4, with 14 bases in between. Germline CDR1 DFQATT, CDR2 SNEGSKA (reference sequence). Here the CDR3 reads CSAPGAGGETQYF. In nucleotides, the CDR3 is TGCAGTGCTCCAGGGGCAGGAGGAGAGACCCAGTACTTC.

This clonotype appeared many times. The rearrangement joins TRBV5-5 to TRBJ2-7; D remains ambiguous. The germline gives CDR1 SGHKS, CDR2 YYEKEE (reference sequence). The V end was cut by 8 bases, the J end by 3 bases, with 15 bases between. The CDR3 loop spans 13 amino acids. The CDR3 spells CASNRRADYEQYF. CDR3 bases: TGTGCCAGTAACAGAAGGGCAGACTACGAGCAGTACTTC.